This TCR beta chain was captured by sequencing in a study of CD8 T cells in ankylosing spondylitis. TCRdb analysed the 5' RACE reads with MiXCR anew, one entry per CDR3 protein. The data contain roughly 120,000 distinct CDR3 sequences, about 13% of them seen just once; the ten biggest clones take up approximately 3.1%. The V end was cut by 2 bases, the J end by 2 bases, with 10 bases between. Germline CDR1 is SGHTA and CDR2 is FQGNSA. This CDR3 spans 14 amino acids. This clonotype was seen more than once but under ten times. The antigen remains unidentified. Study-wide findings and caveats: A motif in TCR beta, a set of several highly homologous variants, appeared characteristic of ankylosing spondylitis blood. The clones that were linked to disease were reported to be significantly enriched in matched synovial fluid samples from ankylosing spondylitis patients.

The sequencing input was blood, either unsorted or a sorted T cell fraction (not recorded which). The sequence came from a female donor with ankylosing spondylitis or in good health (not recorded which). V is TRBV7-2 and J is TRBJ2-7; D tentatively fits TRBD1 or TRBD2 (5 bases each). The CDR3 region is CASSLTRGTYEQYF. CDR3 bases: TGTGCCAGCAGCTTAACTAGGGGAACCTACGAGCAGTACTTC.